These T cell receptor beta chains were read from a single sample in a study of Ad26.COV2.S vaccination and SARS-CoV-2 variants. Data came from immunoSEQ multiplex PCR; TCRdb stores just in-frame clones and leaves some out. Among about 350,000 clones listed, around 89% were seen once. Sample: peripheral blood, taken in a trial of Ad26.COV2.S vaccine versus placebo. The receptors derive from a person between 18 and 60 years old who received the Ad26.COV2.S COVID-19 vaccine or a placebo. Both conserved end residues are part of each CDR3. A D gene is named only where the DNA matches it firmly. Clone size is stated in some rows and not others, as once, few, many or a class when expanded.

D: TRBD1; V: TRBV2; length: 14; J: TRBJ1-4; size: NA; DNA: TGTGCCAGCAGTGCCGGGACAGTTAATGAAAAACTGTTTTTT; CDR3: CASSAGTVNEKLFF
D: NA; V: TRBV27; length: 13; J: TRBJ2-3; size: NA; DNA: TGTGCCGCACGCAGGGAGTTCACAGATACGCAGTATTTT; CDR3: CAARREFTDTQYF
D: TRBD1; V: TRBV18; length: 14; J: TRBJ1-4; size: NA; DNA: TGTGCCAGCTCGTCGCAGGGGGCCGGTGAAAAACTGTTTTTT; CDR3: CASSSQGAGEKLFF
D: TRBD1; V: TRBV24-1; length: 16; J: TRBJ2-1; size: NA; DNA: TGTGCCACCAGTGATTTTAGGGGGACAGGGGTTGGTGAGCAGTTCTTC; CDR3: CATSDFRGTGVGEQFF
D: TRBD1; V: TRBV6-6; length: 15; J: TRBJ1-4; size: NA; DNA: TGTGCCAGCAGTTCACGACAGGGGGTAGGGGAAAAACTGTTTTTT; CDR3: CASSSRQGVGEKLFF
D: NA; V: TRBV27; length: 13; J: TRBJ1-4; size: once; DNA: TGTGCCACCGGGGTGGCAACTAATGAAAAACTGTTTTTT; CDR3: CATGVATNEKLFF
D: NA; V: TRBV6-6; length: 13; J: TRBJ2-7; size: NA; DNA: TGTGCCAGCAGCCGCGCGCAAGCCTACGAGCAGTACTTC; CDR3: CASSRAQAYEQYF
D: NA; V: TRBV7-6; length: 14; J: TRBJ2-3; size: NA; DNA: TGTGCCAGCAGCTTAGCAAGGGGCACAGATACGCAGTATTTT; CDR3: CASSLARGTDTQYF
D: NA; V: TRBV7-8; length: 14; J: TRBJ2-1; size: NA; DNA: TGTGCCAGCAGCTTAAACGAGTTGCTCAATGAGCAGTTCTTC; CDR3: CASSLNELLNEQFF
D: NA; V: TRBV27; length: 15; J: TRBJ1-2; size: once; DNA: TGTGCCAGCAGTTTTGACGCAGGGTCCCACTATGGCTACACCTTC; CDR3: CASSFDAGSHYGYTF
D: TRBD1; V: TRBV3-1/TRBV3-2; length: 13; J: TRBJ1-2; size: NA; DNA: TGTGCCAGCAGCCGCCAGGGGGCGGAGGGCTACACCTTC; CDR3: CASSRQGAEGYTF
D: NA; V: TRBV9; length: 16; J: TRBJ2-7; size: NA; DNA: TGTGCCAGCAGCGTCAACCCCGGGACCGTCGTCTACGAGCAGTACTTC; CDR3: CASSVNPGTVVYEQYF
D: TRBD2; V: TRBV4-2; length: 15; J: TRBJ2-2; size: NA; DNA: TGTGCCAGCAGCCCTACTAGCGGGAGCCCCGGGGAGCTGTTTTTT; CDR3: CASSPTSGSPGELFF
D: NA; V: TRBV28; length: 14; J: TRBJ1-5; size: NA; DNA: TGTGCCAGCAGTTTTGGCCAGGGCTCGCAGCCCCAGCATTTT; CDR3: CASSFGQGSQPQHF
D: NA; V: TRBV29-1; length: 14; J: TRBJ2-1; size: NA; DNA: TGCAGCGTTGTCTCGCGGGCCATCTACAATGAGCAGTTCTTC; CDR3: CSVVSRAIYNEQFF
D: TRBD2; V: TRBV9; length: 15; J: TRBJ2-3; size: NA; DNA: TGTGCCAGCAGCGTGACTAGCGGGAGAGGAGATACGCAGTATTTT; CDR3: CASSVTSGRGDTQYF
D: TRBD2; V: TRBV2; length: 14; J: TRBJ2-3; size: NA; DNA: TGTGCCAGCAGAGGCGGGGGGGCAATAGATACGCAGTATTTT; CDR3: CASRGGGAIDTQYF
D: NA; V: TRBV15; length: 15; J: TRBJ1-2; size: NA; DNA: TGTGCCACCAGCAGGGCTCGGGATTCCTTCTATGGCTACACCTTC; CDR3: CATSRARDSFYGYTF
D: TRBD2; V: TRBV3-1/TRBV3-2; length: 16; J: TRBJ2-2; size: NA; DNA: TGTGCCAGCAGCCTCAGGACTAGCGGGCGTACCGGGGAGCTGTTTTTT; CDR3: CASSLRTSGRTGELFF
D: TRBD2; V: TRBV11-1; length: 16; J: TRBJ2-1; size: NA; DNA: TGTGCCAGCAGCGACCGGGGACTAGCTAAATACAATGAGCAGTTCTTC; CDR3: CASSDRGLAKYNEQFF
D: NA; V: TRBV5-8; length: 14; J: TRBJ2-7; size: NA; DNA: TGTGCCAGCAGCTTGGACGGGAGCTCCTACGAGCAGTACTTC; CDR3: CASSLDGSSYEQYF
D: NA; V: TRBV11-3; length: 16; J: TRBJ2-3; size: few; DNA: TGTGCCAGCAGCTTAAAGAGGGACAAGGGGGTGGATACGCAGTATTTT; CDR3: CASSLKRDKGVDTQYF
D: NA; V: TRBV11-1; length: 13; J: TRBJ1-1; size: few; DNA: TGTGCCAGCACCAAAGACAGGAACACTGAAGCTTTCTTT; CDR3: CASTKDRNTEAFF
D: NA; V: TRBV14; length: 13; J: TRBJ2-1; size: NA; DNA: TGTGCCAGCAGGCCCACAGGGACCAATGAGCAGTTCTTC; CDR3: CASRPTGTNEQFF
D: NA; V: TRBV28; length: 16; J: TRBJ1-5; size: NA; DNA: TGTGCCAGCAGTCCCCCCGGCTGGAGGGATAATCAGCCCCAGCATTTT; CDR3: CASSPPGWRDNQPQHF
D: NA; V: TRBV19; length: 16; J: TRBJ1-5; size: NA; DNA: TGTGCCAGTAGTATATGGGGGACGGATAGCAATCAGCCCCAGCATTTT; CDR3: CASSIWGTDSNQPQHF
D: NA; V: TRBV4-2; length: 19; J: TRBJ2-6; size: NA; DNA: TGTGCCAGCAGCCAAGATCGGGTAGGGGCAAACTCTGGGGCCAACGTCCTGACTTTC; CDR3: CASSQDRVGANSGANVLTF
D: NA; V: TRBV28; length: 13; J: TRBJ1-3; size: few; DNA: TGTGCCAGCAGTTTAAGCGCGGGAAACACCATATATTTT; CDR3: CASSLSAGNTIYF
D: NA; V: TRBV10-3; length: 15; J: TRBJ1-5; size: NA; DNA: TGTGCCATCAGTGAGTCGTGGGATAGCAATCAGCCCCAGCATTTT; CDR3: CAISESWDSNQPQHF
D: NA; V: TRBV6-2/TRBV6-3; length: 15; J: TRBJ1-2; size: NA; DNA: TGTGCCAGCAGTTACTCACGGGGTTACGAGTATGGCTACACCTTC; CDR3: CASSYSRGYEYGYTF
D: TRBD1; V: TRBV27; length: 17; J: TRBJ1-1; size: NA; DNA: TGTGCCAGCAGTGCCTTACAGGGGGTCGGGATGAACACTGAAGCTTTCTTT; CDR3: CASSALQGVGMNTEAFF
D: NA; V: TRBV7-9; length: 15; J: TRBJ2-7; size: NA; DNA: TGTGCCAGCAGCGACCCGACCGGGACATCCCACGAGCAGTACTTC; CDR3: CASSDPTGTSHEQYF
D: NA; V: TRBV27; length: 14; J: TRBJ1-5; size: NA; DNA: TGTGCCAGCAGTTTTTCGGGTTACAATCAGCCCCAGCATTTT; CDR3: CASSFSGYNQPQHF
D: NA; V: TRBV10-3; length: 13; J: TRBJ2-3; size: NA; DNA: TGTGCCATCAGGGGGCCTAGCACAGATACGCAGTATTTT; CDR3: CAIRGPSTDTQYF
D: TRBD1; V: TRBV2; length: 17; J: TRBJ1-1; size: NA; DNA: TGTGCCAGCTCTGCCTTAATAGCCGGGACAGGGCCCACTGAAGCTTTCTTT; CDR3: CASSALIAGTGPTEAFF
D: TRBD1; V: TRBV5-5; length: 15; J: TRBJ2-5; size: NA; DNA: TGTGCCAGCAGCTGGTCGACAGGGGCCCAAGAGACCCAGTACTTC; CDR3: CASSWSTGAQETQYF
D: TRBD2; V: TRBV30; length: 15; J: TRBJ2-3; size: NA; DNA: TGTGCCTGGAGTGGAACTAGCGGAAACACAGATACGCAGTATTTT; CDR3: CAWSGTSGNTDTQYF
D: NA; V: TRBV25-1; length: 14; J: TRBJ1-2; size: once; DNA: TGTGCCAGCAGTCCACAGGGAAGGGTAGATGGCTACACCTTC; CDR3: CASSPQGRVDGYTF
D: NA; V: TRBV6-1; length: 16; J: TRBJ1-1; size: NA; DNA: TGTGCCAGCAGTGAATCCCCTGGGGGGGGGAACACTGAAGCTTTCTTT; CDR3: CASSESPGGGNTEAFF
D: NA; V: TRBV19; length: 15; J: TRBJ1-1; size: once; DNA: TGTGCCAGTAGTTCCTCCACGGCTATGAACACTGAAGCTTTCTTT; CDR3: CASSSSTAMNTEAFF
D: TRBD1; V: TRBV2; length: 15; J: TRBJ1-4; size: NA; DNA: TGTGCCAGCAGTAACAGGGGGCGTTATAATGAAAAACTGTTTTTT; CDR3: CASSNRGRYNEKLFF
D: NA; V: TRBV5-1; length: 14; J: TRBJ2-3; size: NA; DNA: TGCGCCAGCAGCTTCGCGGAATTGGGAGATACGCAGTATTTT; CDR3: CASSFAELGDTQYF
D: TRBD1; V: TRBV30; length: 13; J: TRBJ1-3; size: NA; DNA: TGTGCCTGGAGTACAGGGGCTGGAAACACCATATATTTT; CDR3: CAWSTGAGNTIYF
D: NA; V: TRBV3-1/TRBV3-2; length: 15; J: TRBJ1-6; size: few; DNA: TGTGCCAGCAGCCAAGAAGGGGTCCCCTATTCACCCCTCCACTTT; CDR3: CASSQEGVPYSPLHF
D: NA; V: TRBV6-5; length: 14; J: TRBJ1-4; size: NA; DNA: TGTGCCAGCAGTTACTCGAGGAGTGGTGAAAAACTGTTTTTT; CDR3: CASSYSRSGEKLFF
D: NA; V: TRBV9; length: 15; J: TRBJ1-4; size: NA; DNA: TGTGCCAGCAGCGAATTCGGGGGAACTAATGAAAAACTGTTTTTT; CDR3: CASSEFGGTNEKLFF
D: NA; V: TRBV6-1; length: 14; J: TRBJ2-2; size: once; DNA: TGTGCCAGCAGTGAGTCAGGGAGGACCGGGGAGCTGTTTTTT; CDR3: CASSESGRTGELFF
D: NA; V: TRBV24-1; length: 13; J: TRBJ2-3; size: NA; DNA: TGTGCCACCGGGGGGTCCCACACAGATACGCAGTATTTT; CDR3: CATGGSHTDTQYF
D: NA; V: TRBV27; length: 13; J: TRBJ1-5; size: NA; DNA: TGTGCCAGCAGTTTAGTCAGAGCAAGCCCCCAGCATTTT; CDR3: CASSLVRASPQHF
D: NA; V: TRBV6-4; length: 15; J: TRBJ1-2; size: NA; DNA: TGTGCCAGCAAAAAAGACAGGCCAAATAACTATGGCTACACCTTC; CDR3: CASKKDRPNNYGYTF
D: NA; V: TRBV7-3; length: 16; J: TRBJ2-2; size: NA; DNA: TGTGCCAGCAGCGTAAACCCTGGGACGAACACCGGGGAGCTGTTTTTT; CDR3: CASSVNPGTNTGELFF
D: NA; V: TRBV2; length: 10; J: TRBJ1-2; size: NA; DNA: TGTGCCAGCAGTGACTTTGGCTACACCTTC; CDR3: CASSDFGYTF
D: NA; V: TRBV5-6; length: 14; J: TRBJ1-3; size: NA; DNA: TGTGCCAGCAGCTTGGGATCCTCCGGAAACACCATATATTTT; CDR3: CASSLGSSGNTIYF
D: NA; V: TRBV5-6; length: 11; J: TRBJ1-2; size: NA; DNA: TGTGCCAGCAGCTTGGGCTATGGCTACACCTTC; CDR3: CASSLGYGYTF
D: NA; V: TRBV2; length: 17; J: TRBJ2-4; size: once; DNA: TGTGCCAGCAGCGGGGACATCCCCAGCACGTTGAGGAACATTCAGTACTTC; CDR3: CASSGDIPSTLRNIQYF
D: TRBD2; V: TRBV24-1; length: 16; J: TRBJ2-3; size: NA; DNA: TGTGCCACCAGTGACGCTAGCGGGGGGAACACAGATACGCAGTATTTT; CDR3: CATSDASGGNTDTQYF
D: NA; V: TRBV18; length: 14; J: TRBJ2-7; size: NA; DNA: TGTGCCAGCTCACCAGATCAGTTTTCCTACGAGCAGTACTTC; CDR3: CASSPDQFSYEQYF
D: NA; V: TRBV7-2; length: 11; J: TRBJ1-1; size: NA; DNA: TGTGCCAGCAGCCTACGGCATGAAGCTTTCTTT; CDR3: CASSLRHEAFF
D: TRBD1; V: TRBV6-2/TRBV6-3; length: 14; J: TRBJ1-1; size: NA; DNA: TGTGCCAGCAGTCAGCCGGACAGGCGGATTGAAGCTTTCTTT; CDR3: CASSQPDRRIEAFF